Following are 21 T cell receptor beta chains from one sample sequenced in a study of control samples from healthy donors and cancer patients (dated by TCRdb to 2018 to 2020). To prepare the library, the immunoSEQ multiplex PCR assay was applied. Here the immuneACCESS table is served through TCRdb, limited to in-frame sequences with V and J called. Missing clones are a known gap in these copies; in checked studies unresolved V genes cover under half, and the rest lacks a known reason. This sample is represented by fewer than 200,000 clones; roughly 95% of them were singletons. Approximately 4% of the sample goes to the ten largest clones. The sequenced sample was blood. The receptors derive from a woman aged 55-70 years in good health.

V is TRBV19 and J is TRBJ2-2, with D possibly being TRBD1 (5 bases). V lost 5 bases and J lost 5, with 15 bases in between. The CDR3 extends over 15 amino acids. Germline assignment: CDR1 LNHDA and CDR2 SQIVND (reference sequence). CDR3: CASSPRGRATGELFF. In DNA form, the CDR3 reads TGTGCCAGTAGTCCCCGAGGCAGGGCGACCGGGGAGCTGTTTTTT.

This chain uses TRBV20-1 with TRBJ1-1; TRBD1 might be the D (5 bases). Deletions cut 3 bases from V and 4 bases from J, with 9 bases between. The germline V gene has CDR1 DFQATT and CDR2 SNEGSKA (reference sequence). The length of the CDR3 is 12 residues. CDR3 DNA sequence: TGCAGTGCTAGTGGGGCGGGCACTGAAGCTTTCTTT. Protein sequence: CSASGAGTEAFF.

The V gene is TRBV19, the J gene TRBJ1-2, with D maybe TRBD1 (5 bases). Per the germline V gene, CDR1 is LNHDA and CDR2 is SQIVND (reference sequence). Trimming took off 6 bases at V and 6 bases at J, with 14 bases between the two ends. CDR3 length: 13 residues. The CDR3 bases are TGTGCCAGTAGATCAGGGTTGGTGGATGGCTACACCTTC. Translation: CASRSGLVDGYTF.

The V and J genes are TRBV6-5 and TRBJ1-2, with TRBD1 identical over 8 bases. Per germline, CDR1 MNHEY and CDR2 SVGAGI. Trimming at V came to 7 bases and at J to 1 base, leaving 8 bases not matched to a gene. This CDR3 spans 15 amino acids. The CDR3 region has the DNA TGTGCCAGCAAGAGGACAGGGATTAGTAACTATGGCTACACCTTC. Translated: CASKRTGISNYGYTF.

This chain joins TRBV19 and TRBJ1-2; D gene uncertain. Germline CDR1 reads LNHDA; CDR2 reads SQIVND (reference sequence). This CDR3 has 13 residues. V lost 4 bases to trimming and J lost 4 bases, with 10 bases between them. CDR3 bases: TGTGCCAGTAGTACCGGGCTGATCTATGGCTACACCTTC. Its protein is CASSTGLIYGYTF.

Note on this clone: An end of the junction differs from the germline gene, which may be a read error. The chain is built from TRBV5-6 and TRBJ2-7; D is undetermined. The CDR3 spans 12 residues. From germline, CDR1 is SGHDT and CDR2 YYEEEE. In DNA, the CDR3 is TGTGCCAGCAGCTTGGGGACGATAAGGCAGGACTTC. Translating it yields CASSLGTIRQDF.

The chain links TRBV9 to TRBJ2-7, with 15 bases identical to TRBD2. The germline V gene has CDR1 SGDLS and CDR2 YYNGEE. With 0 bases clipped from V and 2 bases from J, the junction kept 12 bases outside the gene matches. The CDR3 extends over 20 amino acids. The CDR3 is CASSVGDKGLAGGRPYEQYF. DNA for the CDR3: TGTGCCAGCAGCGTAGGGGACAAGGGACTAGCGGGGGGCCGACCCTACGAGCAGTACTTC.

This clone has a single count. V is TRBV6-5 and J is TRBJ1-3; no firm D call. Trimming shortened V by 4 bases and J by 0 bases, and 10 bases separated the two germline ends. Germline values: CDR1 MNHEY, CDR2 SVGAGI. The CDR3 contains 15 residues. CDR3 in DNA: TGTGCCAGCAGTTCGAACGGAATCTCTGGAAACACCATATATTTT. Protein product: CASSSNGISGNTIYF.

A single count supports this clone. The chain has TRBV27 and TRBJ1-6, with D uncertain. Germline V gene data show CDR1 as MNHEY and CDR2 as SMNVEV (reference sequence). The CDR3 has 15 residues. The V end lost 6 bases, the J end lost 0 bases, and 9 bases lay between the germline ends. CDR3 in DNA: TGTGCCAGCAGCAAACTGAGCTCCTATAATTCACCCCTCCACTTT. It specifies CASSKLSSYNSPLHF.

The V and J genes are TRBV12-3 or TRBV12-4 and TRBJ2-7; 7 positions agree with TRBD1. There are 13 residues in the CDR3. Trimming removed 8 bases from V and 0 bases from J; junction bases left unmatched: 4. Written as DNA, the CDR3 is TGTGCCAGCGTACAGGGGATCTCCTACGAGCAGTACTTC. It specifies CASVQGISYEQYF.

The CDR3: CASSLAGTDTQYF. DNA for the CDR3: TGCGCCAGCAGCTTGGCGGGCACAGATACGCAGTATTTT. The genes are TRBV5-1 and TRBJ2-3, with unresolved D. V was cut by 0 bases and J by 1 base, with 3 bases left in between. CDR1 and CDR2 (germline): SGHRS, YFSETQ. This CDR3 spans 13 amino acids. Full variable domain (missing parts from reference TRBV5-1 and TRBJ2-3): KAGVTQTPRYLIKTRGQQVTLSCSPISGHRSVSWYQQTPGQGLQFLFEYFSETQRNKGNFPGRFSGRQFSNSRSEMNVSTLELGDSALYLCASSLAGTDTQYFGPGTRLTVL.

The chain has TRBV20-1 and TRBJ2-2; no firm D call. This CDR3 is built from 10 residues. V shed 5 bases and J shed 6 bases, with 4 bases lying between them. CDR1 is DFQATT, CDR2 SNEGSKA, per germline (reference sequence). The CDR3 loop is CSAEAGELFF. DNA for the CDR3: TGCAGTGCTGAAGCCGGGGAGCTGTTTTTT.

The rearrangement links TRBV29-1 to TRBJ2-1; 12 bases map to TRBD2. The V and J ends lost 3 bases and 7 bases, in that order; junction bases with no gene match: 4. This CDR3 contains 14 residues. Germline V gene data show CDR1 as SQVTM and CDR2 as ANQGSEA. The CDR3 nucleotides are TGCAGCGTTGACACTAGCGGGGGGTCGAATGAGCAGTTCTTC. Translation: CSVDTSGGSNEQFF.

The rearrangement links TRBV2 to TRBJ2-7, with 9 bases fitting TRBD2. Germline lookup yields CDR1 SNHLY and CDR2 FYNNEI. V lost 6 bases to trimming and J lost 5 bases; unmatched junction nucleotides: 11. The CDR3 is 15 residues long. Here the CDR3 DNA reads TGTGCCAGCAGGTCTGCGGGGGGGCCGATAAACGAGCAGTACTTC. Protein: CASRSAGGPINEQYF.

This chain connects TRBV5-4 to TRBJ1-2; 11 positions match TRBD1. Trimming removed 2 bases from V and 7 bases from J; junction bases left unmatched: 4. The CDR3 is 14 amino acids. Germline lookup yields CDR1 SGHNT and CDR2 YYREEE (reference sequence). CDR3 bases: TGTGCCAGCAGCTTCGGACAGGGGGCGGGTGGCTACACCTTC. Translating gives CASSFGQGAGGYTF.

V usage is TRBV18 and J usage is TRBJ1-1, with a possible D match to TRBD1 (5 bases). This CDR3 has 13 amino acids. The germline CDR1 and CDR2 sequences are KGHSH and LQKENI. V shed 3 bases and J shed 6 bases, with 11 bases lying between them. CDR3 sequence reads: CASSPGQTAEAFF. CDR3 DNA sequence: TGTGCCAGCTCACCGGGGCAAACGGCTGAAGCTTTCTTT.

V gene TRBV6-6 combines with J gene TRBJ1-6; 7 bases are a match to TRBD1. Germline V lookup: CDR1 MNHNY, CDR2 SVGAGI (reference sequence). The CDR3 extends over 14 amino acids. Unmatched junction bases numbered 6, after V lost 6 bases and J lost 7 bases. The CDR3 sequence is CASSVQGRNSPLHF. CDR3 nucleotides: TGTGCCAGCAGCGTACAGGGGAGGAATTCACCCCTCCACTTT.

The rearrangement joins TRBV10-3 to TRBJ1-1; D might be TRBD1 (5 bases). The germline V and J ends were trimmed by 2 bases and 4 bases, with 11 bases remaining between them. CDR1 is ENHRY and CDR2 is SYGVKD in the germline V gene. The CDR3 has 14 residues. The DNA of the CDR3 is TGTGCCATCAGTGAGACCCTTGGGACCACTGAAGCTTTCTTT. Translating it yields CAISETLGTTEAFF.

The chain couples TRBV4-3 to TRBJ2-7; D not resolved. Between the trimmed V and J ends, which lost 1 base and 3 bases, there was a span of 16 bases. From germline, CDR1 is LGHNA and CDR2 YSLEER. The CDR3 sequence is 16 residues long. CDR3 in amino acids: CASSQVGGGVGYEQYF. CDR3 sequence (DNA): TGCGCCAGCAGCCAAGTGGGTGGTGGTGTGGGCTACGAGCAGTACTTC.

This sequence joins TRBV5-3 and TRBJ2-7, with a tentative D call TRBD2 (5 bases). TRBV5-3 is sorted into the ORF group, with uncertain function. The CDR3 has 16 residues. Trimming took 4 bases from V and 4 from J, leaving 21 bases between them. The CDR3 DNA reads TGTGCCAGAAGCCCGCGCGGGTTATCAAAGCCATACGAGCAGTACTTC. Its translation is CARSPRGLSKPYEQYF.

The CDR3 DNA reads TGCGCCAGCAGCTTGGGGCAGGGTCTAGAAAAACTGTTTTTT. Its protein product is CASSLGQGLEKLFF. The chain carries TRBV5-1 and TRBJ1-4; a possible D gene is TRBD1 (5 bases). Between the trimmed V and J ends, which lost 0 bases and 8 bases, there was a span of 11 bases. Germline V CDR1 and CDR2: SGHRS, YFSETQ. This CDR3 comprises 14 residues.